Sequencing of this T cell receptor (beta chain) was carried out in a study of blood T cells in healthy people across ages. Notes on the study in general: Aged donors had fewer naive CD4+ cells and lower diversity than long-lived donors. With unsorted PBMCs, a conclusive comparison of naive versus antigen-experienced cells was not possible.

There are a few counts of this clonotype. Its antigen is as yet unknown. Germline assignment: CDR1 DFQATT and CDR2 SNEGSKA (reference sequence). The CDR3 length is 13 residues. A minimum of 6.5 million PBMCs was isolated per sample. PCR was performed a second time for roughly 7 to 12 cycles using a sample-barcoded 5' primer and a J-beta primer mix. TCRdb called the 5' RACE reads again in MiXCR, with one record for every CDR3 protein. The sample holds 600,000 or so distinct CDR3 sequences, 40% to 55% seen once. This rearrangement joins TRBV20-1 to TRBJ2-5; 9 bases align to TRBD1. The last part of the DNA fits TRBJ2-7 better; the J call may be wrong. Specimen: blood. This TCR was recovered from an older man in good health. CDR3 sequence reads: CSAWGQGGVEQYF. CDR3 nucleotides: TGCAGTGCTTGGGGACAGGGCGGCGTCGAGCAGTACTTC.